Listed below are T cell receptor beta chains from one sample, sequenced in a study of T cell responses to AZD1222 COVID-19 vaccine. Data came from immunoSEQ multiplex PCR; TCRdb stores just in-frame clones and leaves some out. The table lists roughly 87,000 clones, roughly 86% of them singletons, with 6.9% in the top ten. This sample comprised peripheral blood, obtained 28 days after the second AZD1222 dose. Receptors were obtained from an adult who received the AZD1222 COVID-19 vaccine. CDR3s include the opening cysteine and the closing phenylalanine or tryptophan. A D gene is named only where the DNA matches it firmly. The size of a clone is reported for some rows only, either as once, few or many, or as a class for expanded clones.

clone size | J gene | D gene | CDR3 length | V gene | CDR3 DNA | CDR3 protein
. | TRBJ1-1 | . | 14 | TRBV6-5 | TGTGCCAGCAGGCCACCCGGGACACCCGGGGAAGCTTTCTTT | CASRPPGTPGEAFF
. | TRBJ1-2 | . | 13 | TRBV7-9 | TGTGCCAGCAGCTTATCTACTAACTATGGCTACACCTTC | CASSLSTNYGYTF
. | TRBJ1-6 | . | 13 | TRBV7-9 | TGTGCCAGCAGCTTAGATGGGGGTGAACCCCTCCACTTT | CASSLDGGEPLHF
. | TRBJ2-7 | TRBD2 | 16 | TRBV6-5 | TGTGCCAGCAGTTACTCGGGACTAGCGCGACCCTACGAGCAGTACTTC | CASSYSGLARPYEQYF
. | TRBJ1-3 | TRBD1 | 15 | TRBV7-8 | TGTGCCAGCAGCAGACAGGGTCACTCTGGAAACACCATATATTTT | CASSRQGHSGNTIYF
. | TRBJ2-7 | . | 14 | TRBV9 | TGTGCCAGCAGCGACGGGACATTGGGCTACGAGCAGTACTTC | CASSDGTLGYEQYF
once | TRBJ1-2 | . | 17 | TRBV4-1 | TGCGCCAGCAGCCAAGTCTTGCGGGGGGCAGAAGGCTATGGCTACACCTTC | CASSQVLRGAEGYGYTF
. | TRBJ2-2 | . | 16 | TRBV3-1/TRBV3-2 | TGTGCCAGCAGCCAAAGGAGGTTAGCGAACACCGGGGAGCTGTTTTTT | CASSQRRLANTGELFF
. | TRBJ2-7 | . | 14 | TRBV7-9 | TGTGCCAGCAGCTTCTCGACGGTCTCCTACGAGCAGTACTTC | CASSFSTVSYEQYF
few | TRBJ2-1 | . | 13 | TRBV5-1 | TGCGCCAGCAGCTTGTTTGAGATGGATGAGCAGTTCTTC | CASSLFEMDEQFF
. | TRBJ1-5 | . | 14 | TRBV6-2/TRBV6-3 | TGTGCCAGCAGTTACAGAGAGGGTTATCAGCCCCAGCATTTT | CASSYREGYQPQHF
. | TRBJ2-1 | . | 13 | TRBV24-1 | TGTGCCACCAGTGACACCAATGGGAATGAGCAGTTCTTC | CATSDTNGNEQFF
. | TRBJ2-3 | TRBD2 | 16 | TRBV30 | TGTGCCTGGAGCCCGGGACTAGCGGGAGGGCCAGATACGCAGTATTTT | CAWSPGLAGGPDTQYF
. | TRBJ2-2 | . | 15 | TRBV7-9 | TGTGCCAGCAGCTCCCACCGACTAGTCCTCGGGGAGCTGTTTTTT | CASSSHRLVLGELFF
. | TRBJ1-1 | . | 14 | TRBV11-1 | TGTGCCAGCAGCCAGACAGCCATCCTCAAGGGCGCTTTCTTT | CASSQTAILKGAFF
. | TRBJ2-1 | . | 13 | TRBV6-5 | TGTGCCAGCAGTCCGGTCCGGAACAATGAGCAGTTCTTC | CASSPVRNNEQFF
. | TRBJ2-1 | TRBD2 | 16 | TRBV5-6 | TGTGCCAGCAGCTTGGGACGGACTAGCGGGAGGCAGCGGCAGTTCTTC | CASSLGRTSGRQRQFF
. | TRBJ1-1 | . | 13 | TRBV6-5 | TGTGCCAGCACCCAGGGCAGGAACACTGAAGCTTTCTTT | CASTQGRNTEAFF
. | TRBJ2-1 | TRBD2 | 20 | TRBV6-6 | TGTGCCAGCAGTCTTTCGGCGTGGGCTAGCGGGAGAGACTCCTACAATGAGCAGTTCTTC | CASSLSAWASGRDSYNEQFF
. | TRBJ1-3 | . | 14 | TRBV6-5 | TGTGCCACCATGAACAGCCACTCTGGAAACACCATATATTTT | CATMNSHSGNTIYF
. | TRBJ1-1 | TRBD1 | 15 | TRBV7-8 | TGTGCCAGCAGCTCGAAGACAGGGTGGAACACTGAAGCTTTCTTT | CASSSKTGWNTEAFF
. | TRBJ2-1 | . | 16 | TRBV5-1 | TGCGCCAGCAGCTTTATCCCGGGAACTGCCTACAATGAGCAGTTCTTC | CASSFIPGTAYNEQFF
. | TRBJ1-2 | . | 16 | TRBV6-1 | TGTGCCAGCAGTGAGGGGCGTTGGGGTAAAGAGTATGGCTACACCTTC | CASSEGRWGKEYGYTF
. | TRBJ1-2 | . | 14 | TRBV24-1 | TGTGCCACCAGTGACTCCGGACGGATCTATGGCTACACCTTC | CATSDSGRIYGYTF
few | TRBJ2-3 | . | 14 | TRBV7-9 | TGTGCCAGCAGCTCAAGACTCCTCCAAGATACGCAGTATTTT | CASSSRLLQDTQYF
. | TRBJ2-2 | . | 13 | TRBV6-1 | TGTGCCACCAACAGGCGGGGAGTCGGGGAGCTGTTTTTT | CATNRRGVGELFF
. | TRBJ2-1 | . | 14 | TRBV27 | TGTGCCAGCAGTCAATCAACAGGGCTGGAGAATCAGTTCTTC | CASSQSTGLENQFF
once | TRBJ1-2 | TRBD1 | 15 | TRBV25-1 | TGTGCCAGCAGTGGAAGGGACAGGGGTGTCTATGGCTACACCTTC | CASSGRDRGVYGYTF
once | TRBJ2-6 | . | 15 | TRBV5-1 | TGCGCCAGCAGCCAAGGTCACTCTGGGGCCAACGTCCTGACTTTC | CASSQGHSGANVLTF
. | TRBJ2-4 | . | 15 | TRBV19 | TGTGCCAGTAGTACGGTCGACAGAGCGAGAAACATTCAGTACTTC | CASSTVDRARNIQYF
. | TRBJ1-1 | . | 14 | TRBV28 | TGTGCCAGCAGTCTCCCGGGAGCCTACACTGAAGCTTTCTTT | CASSLPGAYTEAFF
. | TRBJ1-1 | . | 11 | TRBV7-9 | TGTGCCAGCAGCCACAGGGCTGAAGCTTTCTTT | CASSHRAEAFF
. | TRBJ2-5 | TRBD2 | 16 | TRBV19 | TGTGCCAGTAGTATAGGAGGGACTAGCGGGAAAGAGACCCAGTACTTC | CASSIGGTSGKETQYF
. | TRBJ1-4 | . | 11 | TRBV21-1 | TGTGCCAGCAGCAGGGGTGAAAAACTGTTTTTT | CASSRGEKLFF
. | TRBJ1-2 | TRBD1 | 12 | TRBV6-5 | TGTGCCAGCAGCACCACAGGGGATGGCTACACCTTC | CASSTTGDGYTF
. | TRBJ1-1 | . | 14 | TRBV5-1 | TGCGCCAGCAGCTCCCCAAGAATGAACACTGAAGCTTTCTTT | CASSSPRMNTEAFF
. | TRBJ2-1 | . | 14 | TRBV2 | TGTGCCAGCAGGCGAGACAAAGCTAACAATGAGCAGTTCTTC | CASRRDKANNEQFF
. | TRBJ2-3 | . | 17 | TRBV11-2 | TGTGCCAGCAGCCCCACGTCCGATACCCTCCACGGAGATACGCAGTATTTT | CASSPTSDTLHGDTQYF
. | TRBJ1-3 | . | 13 | TRBV12-3/TRBV12-4 | TGTGCCAGCAGTCCTCTATGGGGAAACACCATATATTTT | CASSPLWGNTIYF
. | TRBJ1-2 | . | 14 | TRBV15 | TGTGCCACCAGCAGGGACTCCCCGGGCTATGGCTACACCTTC | CATSRDSPGYGYTF
. | TRBJ2-1 | . | 10 | TRBV20-1 | TGCAGTGCCCTTAGCGGCAAACAGTTCTTC | CSALSGKQFF
. | TRBJ2-7 | TRBD2 | 15 | TRBV27 | TGTGCCAGCAGGCAATTGACTAGCGGGAGCTACGAGCAGTACTTC | CASRQLTSGSYEQYF
. | TRBJ2-7 | TRBD2 | 15 | TRBV19 | TGTGCCAGTAGTCGGACTAGCGGGGGGATGAACGAGCAGTACTTC | CASSRTSGGMNEQYF
. | TRBJ1-1 | TRBD1 | 13 | TRBV15 | TGTGCCACCCGCGTCGCCAGACAGGGGGTAGCTTTCTTT | CATRVARQGVAFF
few | TRBJ2-3 | TRBD2 | 15 | TRBV10-3 | TGTGCCATCAGTGAGTCTGAAGCGGGGAGCGATACGCAGTATTTT | CAISESEAGSDTQYF
. | TRBJ1-1 | TRBD1 | 14 | TRBV2 | TGTGCCAGCAAAGACAGGGCCTTGAACACTGAAGCTTTCTTT | CASKDRALNTEAFF
. | TRBJ2-5 | TRBD2 | 15 | TRBV3-1/TRBV3-2 | TGTGCCAGCAGCCCTAGCGGGAGGTCGGTCGGGACCCAGTACTTC | CASSPSGRSVGTQYF
. | TRBJ2-1 | TRBD2 | 14 | TRBV7-2 | TGTGCCAGCAGCTTATACGGCGGGAGGGCCGAGCAGTTCTTC | CASSLYGGRAEQFF
. | TRBJ1-5 | . | 18 | TRBV10-1 | TGCGCCAGCAGTGATGGGGTGATTCGAGGCGCGAGCAATCAGCCCCAGCATTTT | CASSDGVIRGASNQPQHF
. | TRBJ1-2 | . | 14 | TRBV3-1/TRBV3-2 | TGTGCCAGCAGCCAAGAGGCCAGAAACTATGGCTACACCTTC | CASSQEARNYGYTF
. | TRBJ1-2 | . | 12 | TRBV12-3/TRBV12-4 | TGTGCCAGCACCAACACAGGGAACGGCTACACCTTC | CASTNTGNGYTF
. | TRBJ1-6 | . | 15 | TRBV14 | TGTGCCAGCAGCCCCCTCCGACCTTATAATTCACCCCTCCACTTT | CASSPLRPYNSPLHF
once | TRBJ1-4 | TRBD1 | 15 | TRBV6-1 | TGTGCCAGCAGTGATCTCGGGACAGGGCGTGAAAAACTGTTTTTT | CASSDLGTGREKLFF
few | TRBJ2-7 | . | 15 | TRBV4-2 | TGTGCCAGCAGCCAAGATGTGGGGCGAGACTACGAGCAGTACTTC | CASSQDVGRDYEQYF